This entry lists 20 T cell receptor beta chains sequenced from one sample in a study of CD8+ T cells in alopecia areata. Treatment noted: oral pan-JAK inhibitor, 5-10 mg twice daily. Following extraction, RNA underwent reverse transcription to cDNA, which served as the sequencing template. Sequenced by immunoSEQ multiplex PCR; TCRdb stores in-frame clones only, minus some. The sample holds about 160,000 clones, roughly two thirds seen once. Sequences were derived from CD4+ T cells sorted from blood, sampled at week 4, from a patient treated with tofacitinib. The receptors were sampled from a human donor with alopecia areata.

The V and J genes are TRBV14 and TRBJ1-1; D remains ambiguous. From germline, CDR1 is SGHDN and CDR2 FVKESK. The V gene lost 1 base and the J gene lost 0 bases, with 15 bases spanning the gap. The CDR3 covers 17 residues. CDR3: CASSQGPGEALNTEAFF. The CDR3 DNA reads TGTGCCAGCAGCCAAGGTCCGGGAGAGGCGCTGAACACTGAAGCTTTCTTT.

This clone was seen more than once but under ten times. The chain uses TRBV7-9 and TRBJ2-7; D not certain. CDR3 length: 12 amino acids. The germline gives CDR1 SEHNR, CDR2 FQNEAQ (reference sequence). Deletions cut 6 bases from V and 2 bases from J, with 8 bases between. DNA of the CDR3: TGTGCCAGCAGGGAAAACACCTACGAGCAGTACTTC. It specifies CASRENTYEQYF.

This clone was recorded only once. The V gene is TRBV18, the J gene TRBJ1-2, with D perhaps TRBD1 (5 bases). CDR1 and CDR2 from the germline V gene are KGHSH and LQKENI. Trimming left V 2 bases short and J 4 bases short, with 11 bases between. The CDR3 runs to 14 residues. This chain's CDR3 is CASSPFREGYGYTF. The CDR3 DNA sequence: TGTGCCAGCTCACCATTCAGGGAGGGCTATGGCTACACCTTC. Full variable domain (remainder filled in from reference TRBV18 and TRBJ1-2): NAGVMQNPRHLVRRRGQEARLRCSPMKGHSHVYWYRQLPEEGLKFMVYLQKENIIDESGMPKERFSAEFPKEGPSILRIQQVVRGDSAAYFCASSPFREGYGYTFGSGTRLTVV.

This clone was counted a few times. The chain couples TRBV5-1 to TRBJ2-1, with 8 nucleotides matching TRBD1. Germline lookup yields CDR1 SGHRS and CDR2 YFSETQ. The CDR3 is 15 residues long. With V trimmed by 4 bases and J by 8 bases, 11 bases remained unmatched. CDR3 region: CASSQGQEVSYEQFF. For the CDR3, the DNA is TGCGCCAGCAGCCAGGGACAGGAGGTCTCCTATGAGCAGTTCTTC.

The chain recombines TRBV30 with TRBJ2-7, with TRBD1 matching 8 bases. Germline V CDR1 and CDR2: GTSNPN, SVGIG (reference sequence). The CDR3 extends over 13 amino acids. V lost 5 bases and J lost 3; bases outside the gene matches: 6. The CDR3 here is CAWGKGQGYEQYF. In nucleotides, the CDR3 is TGTGCCTGGGGGAAAGGACAGGGCTACGAGCAGTACTTC.

The rearrangement links TRBV23-1 to TRBJ1-4; a weak D match, TRBD1 (5 bases). TRBV23-1 is recorded as an ORF, its role being uncertain. The CDR3 covers 16 residues. The ends were cut back, 3 bases at V and 0 bases at J, with 11 bases in the middle. The CDR3 is CASSHRDAATNEKLFF. In DNA form, the CDR3 reads TGCGCCAGCAGTCACCGGGACGCAGCAACTAATGAAAAACTGTTTTTT.

This chain joins TRBV5-1 and TRBJ1-5; D might be TRBD1 (5 bases). V shed 0 bases and J shed 5 bases, with 6 bases lying between them. The germline CDR1 and CDR2 sequences are SGHRS and YFSETQ. The CDR3 contains 13 residues. The CDR3 region has the DNA TGCGCCAGCAGCTTGGGCAGGGATCAGCCCCAGCATTTT. It translates to CASSLGRDQPQHF.

This clone showed up just a few times. V gene TRBV10-3 combines with J gene TRBJ2-3; 12 nucleotides match TRBD2. CDR3 length: 15 residues. Unmatched junction bases numbered 7, after V lost 9 bases and J lost 3 bases. Germline V CDR1 and CDR2: ENHRY, SYGVKD. The CDR3 here is CAIGGTSGGTDTQYF. CDR3 nucleotide sequence: TGTGCCATTGGGGGAACTAGCGGGGGGACAGATACGCAGTATTTT.

The chain couples TRBV29-1 to TRBJ1-2; D gene uncertain. Between the trimmed V and J ends, which lost 6 bases and 0 bases, there was a span of 8 bases. Germline loops: CDR1 SQVTM, CDR2 ANQGSEA. This CDR3 comprises 12 residues. CDR3 DNA: TGCAGCGTCAACACCGCTAACTATGGCTACACCTTC. Protein: CSVNTANYGYTF.

The gene calls are TRBV2 and TRBJ2-7, with TRBD2 matching over 7 bases. J gave up 0 bases and V 5 bases, and 4 bases lay outside the gene matches. CDR1 is SNHLY and CDR2 is FYNNEI in the germline V gene. This CDR3 comprises 14 residues. For the CDR3, the DNA is TGTGCCAGCAGTCCGGGACTACGCTCCTACGAGCAGTACTTC. This encodes CASSPGLRSYEQYF.

The chain employs TRBV15 and TRBJ1-1, with 7 bases fitting TRBD1. The CDR3 is 13 amino acids. V gave up 4 bases and J gave up 3 bases; unmatched junction bases: 2. Germline V gene sequence: CDR1 LNHNV, CDR2 YYDKDF (reference sequence). This CDR3 is CATSKGAYTEAFF. CDR3 coding DNA: TGTGCCACCAGCAAGGGGGCGTACACTGAAGCTTTCTTT.

As concerns this clone: A junction boundary mismatches the germline segment, possibly from a read error. The chain employs TRBV6-6 and TRBJ1-1, with TRBD1 matching 7 bases. CDR3 size: 14 residues. The germline V gene has CDR1 MNHNY and CDR2 SVGAGI (reference sequence). The CDR3 coding sequence is TGTGCCATCAGTGACGAGGGGGCATTTACTGAAGCTTTCTTT. As protein: CAISDEGAFTEAFF.

The sample holds a few counts of this clone. The chain carries TRBV11-2 and TRBJ2-5; the D gene is possibly TRBD1 (5 bases). V was pared by 4 bases and J by 6 bases, with 18 bases between. The germline V gene has CDR1 SGHAT and CDR2 FQNNGV. There are 15 residues in the CDR3. The CDR3 reads CASSSPWQGVQTQYF. Here the CDR3 DNA reads TGTGCCAGCAGCTCCCCTTGGCAGGGTGTACAGACCCAGTACTTC.

This chain uses TRBV7-2 with TRBJ1-1, with 7 bases that match TRBD1. Germline V CDR1 and CDR2: SGHTA, FQGNSA. CDR3 size: 16 residues. J gave up 4 bases and V 5 bases, and 13 bases lay outside the gene matches. CDR3: CASSDPQGLAGTEAFF. Written as DNA, the CDR3 is TGTGCCAGCAGCGATCCACAGGGGCTGGCGGGCACTGAAGCTTTCTTT.

In this sample, this clone turned up once. Other DNA sequences in the sample encode the same CDR3. The chain couples TRBV29-1 to TRBJ1-1, with D perhaps matching TRBD1 (5 bases). Trimming removed 2 bases at V and 0 bases at J, with 7 bases between. Germline V gene lookup returns CDR1 SQVTM and CDR2 ANQGSEA. The CDR3 consists of 13 residues. The CDR3 sequence: CSVEKGMNTEAFF. Here the CDR3 DNA reads TGCAGCGTTGAAAAGGGGATGAACACTGAAGCTTTCTTT. The variable domain in full, with the rest retrieved from reference TRBV29-1 and TRBJ1-1, is SAVISQKPSRDICQRGTSLTIQCQVDSQVTMMFWYRQQPGQSLTLIATANQGSEATYESGFVIDKFPISRPNLTFSTLTVSNMSPEDSSIYLCSVEKGMNTEAFFGQGTRLTVV.

This clone has a handful of counts. V is TRBV29-1 and J is TRBJ2-5; TRBD1 or TRBD2 may be the D gene (5 bases each). Germline loops: CDR1 SQVTM, CDR2 ANQGSEA. V was shortened by 6 bases and J by 3 bases, with 14 bases between the two germline ends. CDR3 size: 13 residues. CDR3 DNA sequence: TGCAGCGTGCGACCAGGGACCGAAGAGACCCAGTACTTC. This encodes CSVRPGTEETQYF.

The V call is TRBV4-3, the J call TRBJ2-7; D assignment may be TRBD1 or TRBD2 (5 bases each). In germline, CDR1 is LGHNA, CDR2 YSLEER. Trimming shortened V by 3 bases and J by 5 bases, and 11 bases separated the two germline ends. The CDR3 covers 13 residues. The CDR3 bases are TGCGCCAGCAGCCAGGCCGTGGGGGACGAGCAGTACTTC. It is translated as CASSQAVGDEQYF.

About this clone: At one boundary the junction diverges from the germline segment, which might be a read error. This chain joins TRBV7-7 and TRBJ2-5; D tentatively reads TRBD1 or TRBD2 (5 bases each). The CDR3 runs to 15 residues. Germline CDR1 is SSHAT and CDR2 is FNYEAQ (reference sequence). The CDR3: CASSSEGRETETQYF. The DNA for the CDR3 is TGTGCTAGCAGCTCAGAGGGCAGGGAGACGGAGACCCAGTACTTC.

The chain combines TRBV29-1 with TRBJ2-7; the D gene is possibly TRBD1 (5 bases). V lost 7 bases to trimming and J lost 1 base, with 8 bases between them. Germline V gene data show CDR1 as SQVTM and CDR2 as ANQGSEA. This CDR3 contains 11 residues. CDR3 sequence reads: CSARGSYEQYF. Written as DNA, the CDR3 is TGCAGCGCTAGGGGTTCCTACGAGCAGTACTTC.

The sample holds a few counts of this clone. This chain joins TRBV9 and TRBJ2-7; the D gene could be TRBD1 or TRBD2 (6 bases each). The ends were cut back, 3 bases at V and 7 bases at J, with 17 bases in the middle. This CDR3 has 14 residues. In germline, CDR1 is SGDLS, CDR2 YYNGEE. In DNA form, the CDR3 reads TGTGCCAGCAGCGCCCAGGTGGGGGCGGGGGAGCAGTACTTC. Its protein is CASSAQVGAGEQYF.